The following is a T cell receptor beta chain sequence with its context. This clonotype has ten or more counts. What this receptor recognizes is not known. No base quality values were provided; no much bigger clone lies one nucleotide off. The data were taken from a study of CD8 T cells in ankylosing spondylitis (TCRdb year 2017). Some background on the complete study: The study profiled T cell receptor beta repertoires in healthy donors and ankylosing spondylitis patients to find disease-linked TCR variants. In total, the full study cohort was made up of 110 or so healthy donors and 25 or so ankylosing spondylitis patients. Peripheral blood was sampled, and synovial fluid was additionally collected from ankylosing spondylitis patients. Broad study findings and their caveats: The disease-linked clones were reported to be significantly enriched in matched synovial fluid samples from ankylosing spondylitis patients. Some motif variants were previously reported in synovial fluid and blood of reactive arthritis patients, suggesting common disease-initiation mechanisms. A TCR beta motif of eight highly homologous amino acid variants appeared characteristic of blood from ankylosing spondylitis patients. The disease-linked clones had a CD8+ phenotype and were found at relatively low frequencies in peripheral blood.

Instrument on record: Illumina HiSeq 2500. TCR beta libraries were prepared by quantitative 5'-RACE with molecular barcodes. Under the source paper's analysis protocol: To identify disease-linked TCR variants, a new computational method was used, one built on a probabilistic model of VDJ rearrangement. TCRdb cleaned the public reads at Q25 with fastp, built clones with MiXCR and kept in-frame beta chains. Each entry merges the rows of one CDR3 protein and shows their most common DNA and genes. TCRdb's processing, not the authors' own work, is the source of the V and J calls. The sample table records some 200,000 distinct CDR3 sequences; 20% to 30% of these occur just once. Around 6.3% of the sample comes from the top ten. CDR1 SGHRS and CDR2 YFSETQ are derived from the germline V gene. Measured from the cysteine to the phenylalanine, the CDR3 is 16 residues long. The only DNA kept is the CDR3, 48 bases in frame from the first base. V is trimmed back by 8 bases and J by 6 bases, and the junction contains 14 bases that no gene match accounts for.

The sequenced sample was blood, either unsorted or a sorted T cell fraction (not recorded which). Recombination connected TRBV5-1 to TRBJ2-3, and TRBD2 aligns with 11 junction nucleotides. This clonotype was obtained from a male donor with ankylosing spondylitis or in good health (not recorded which). The DNA is TGCGCCAGTACAGGGGCGACTAGCGGGGATTTCGATACGCAGTATTTT. Its coded protein is CASTGATSGDFDTQYF.